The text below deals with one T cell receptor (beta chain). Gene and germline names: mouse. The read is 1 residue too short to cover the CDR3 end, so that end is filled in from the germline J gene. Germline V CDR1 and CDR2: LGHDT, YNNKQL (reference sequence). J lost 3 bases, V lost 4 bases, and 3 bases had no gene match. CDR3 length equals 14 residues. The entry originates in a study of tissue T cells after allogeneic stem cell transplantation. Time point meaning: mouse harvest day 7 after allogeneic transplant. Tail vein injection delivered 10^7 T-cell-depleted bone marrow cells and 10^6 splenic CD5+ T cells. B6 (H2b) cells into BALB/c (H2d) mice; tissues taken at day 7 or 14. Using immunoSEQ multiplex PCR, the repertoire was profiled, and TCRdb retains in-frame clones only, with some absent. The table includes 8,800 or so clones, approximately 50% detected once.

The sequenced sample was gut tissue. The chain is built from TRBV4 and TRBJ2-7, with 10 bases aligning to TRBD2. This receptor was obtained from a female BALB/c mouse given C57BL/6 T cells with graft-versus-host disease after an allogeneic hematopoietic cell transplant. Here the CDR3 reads CASSLTGGLYEQYF. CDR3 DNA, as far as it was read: TGTGCCAGCAGCTTGACTGGGGGGCTCTATGAACAGTAC.